The 4 T cell receptor beta chains listed next were all sequenced from one sample in a study of graft-versus-host responses after intestinal transplantation. Only in-frame clones appear in the TCRdb table, and some are missing; sequencing was by immunoSEQ multiplex PCR. The sample carries just under 100,000 clones, over 75% recorded once. The specimen comprised PBMCs, sampled about 440 days after intestinal transplant. The source is a human patient who received an intestinal transplant, so some T cells may come from the graft donor.

The chain employs TRBV9 and TRBJ2-1, with TRBD2 matching over 10 bases. V gave up 0 bases and J gave up 4 bases; unmatched junction bases: 7. CDR3 size: 17 residues. The germline V gene encodes CDR1 SGDLS and CDR2 YYNGEE. The CDR3 bases are TGTGCCAGCAGCGTAGGGAGCGGGGGGGCTCTTTACAATGAGCAGTTCTTC. The encoded protein is CASSVGSGGALYNEQFF.

The V and J genes are TRBV7-6 and TRBJ2-7; D is ambiguous. Germline CDR1 and CDR2: SGHVS and FNYEAQ. V lost 4 bases and J 7 bases, leaving 14 bases between the germline ends. The CDR3 consists of 13 residues. The CDR3, as DNA: TGTGCCAGCAGCTCGCGCCTACCAGGAGAGCAGTACTTC. Residues: CASSSRLPGEQYF.

The chain carries TRBV5-8 and TRBJ1-3, with D tentatively TRBD1 (5 bases). The CDR3 spans 15 residues. CDR1 is SGHTS and CDR2 is YDEGEE in the germline V gene. Trimming removed 2 bases from V and 5 bases from J, with 14 bases in between. The CDR3 protein is CASSFHEGTRNTIYF. In nucleotides, the CDR3 is TGTGCCAGCAGCTTTCATGAGGGGACGCGAAACACCATATATTTT.

This clone has just one count. This sequence joins TRBV15 and TRBJ1-5; no definite D call. The V end lost 2 bases, the J end lost 7 bases, and 21 bases lay between the germline ends. CDR3 length: 17 residues. The germline V gene encodes CDR1 LNHNV and CDR2 YYDKDF (reference sequence). CDR3 nucleotides: TGTGCCACCAGCAGAACTACCGGAGTTGTTCGGTGGCAGCCCCAGCATTTT. Translated, it gives CATSRTTGVVRWQPQHF.